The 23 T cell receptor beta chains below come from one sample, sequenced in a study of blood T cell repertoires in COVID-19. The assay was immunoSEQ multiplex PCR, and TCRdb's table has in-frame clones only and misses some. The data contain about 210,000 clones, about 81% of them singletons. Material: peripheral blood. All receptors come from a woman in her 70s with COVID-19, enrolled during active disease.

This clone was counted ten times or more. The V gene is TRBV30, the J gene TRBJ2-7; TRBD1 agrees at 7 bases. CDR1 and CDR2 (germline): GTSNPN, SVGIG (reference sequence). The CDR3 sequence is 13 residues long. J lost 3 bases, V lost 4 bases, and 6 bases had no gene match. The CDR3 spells CAWIGTEIYEQYF. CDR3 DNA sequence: TGTGCCTGGATAGGGACAGAGATCTACGAGCAGTACTTC.

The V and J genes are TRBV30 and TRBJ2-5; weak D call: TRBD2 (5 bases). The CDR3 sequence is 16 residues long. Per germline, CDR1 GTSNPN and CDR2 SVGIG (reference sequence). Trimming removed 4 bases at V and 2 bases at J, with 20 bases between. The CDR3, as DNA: TGTGCCTGGAAAGCGAGCGGCGGTCGTCGACAAGAGACCCAGTACTTC. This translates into CAWKASGGRRQETQYF. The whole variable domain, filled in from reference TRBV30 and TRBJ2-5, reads SQTIHQWPATLVQPVGSPLSLECTVEGTSNPNLYWYRQAAGRGLQLLFYSVGIGQISSEVPQNLSASRPQDRQFILSSKKLLLSDSGFYLCAWKASGGRRQETQYFGPGTRLLVL.

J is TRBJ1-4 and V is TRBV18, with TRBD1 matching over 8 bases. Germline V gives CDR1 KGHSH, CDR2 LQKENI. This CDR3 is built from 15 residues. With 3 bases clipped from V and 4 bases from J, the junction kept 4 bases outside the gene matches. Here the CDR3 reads CASSPRTGINEKLFF. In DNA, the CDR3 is TGTGCCAGCTCACCCAGGACAGGGATTAATGAAAAACTGTTTTTT.

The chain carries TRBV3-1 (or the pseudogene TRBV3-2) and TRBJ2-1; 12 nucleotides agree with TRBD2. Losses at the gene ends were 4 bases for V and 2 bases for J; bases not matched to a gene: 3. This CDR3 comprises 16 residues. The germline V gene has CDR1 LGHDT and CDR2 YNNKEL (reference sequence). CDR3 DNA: TGTGCCAGCAGCCCGCGACTAGCGGGAGCCTACAATGAGCAGTTCTTC. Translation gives CASSPRLAGAYNEQFF.

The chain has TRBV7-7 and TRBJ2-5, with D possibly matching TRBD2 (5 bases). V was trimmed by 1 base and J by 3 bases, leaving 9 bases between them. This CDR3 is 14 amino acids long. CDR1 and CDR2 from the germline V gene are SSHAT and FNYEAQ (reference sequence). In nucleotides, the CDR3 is TGTGCCAGCAGCTTAGGAGGACTTAAAGAGACCCAGTACTTC. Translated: CASSLGGLKETQYF.

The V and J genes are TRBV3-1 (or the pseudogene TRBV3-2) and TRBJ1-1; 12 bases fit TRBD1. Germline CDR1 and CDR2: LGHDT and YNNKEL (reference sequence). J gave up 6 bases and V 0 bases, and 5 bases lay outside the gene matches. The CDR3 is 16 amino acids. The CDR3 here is CASSQDWGQGAAEAFF. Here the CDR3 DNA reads TGTGCCAGCAGCCAAGACTGGGGACAGGGGGCGGCTGAAGCTTTCTTT.

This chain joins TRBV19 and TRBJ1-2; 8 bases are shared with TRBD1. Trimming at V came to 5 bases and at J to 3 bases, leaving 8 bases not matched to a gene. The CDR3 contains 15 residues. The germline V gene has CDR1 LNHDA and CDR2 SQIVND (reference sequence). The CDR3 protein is CASSPSGGAYYGYTF. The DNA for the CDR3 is TGTGCCAGTAGTCCCTCAGGGGGCGCTTACTATGGCTACACCTTC.

The CDR3 loop reads CASSTGGNRYEQYF. In nucleotides, the CDR3 is TGTGCCAGCAGTACAGGGGGGAACCGCTACGAGCAGTACTTC. The chain carries TRBV7-9 and TRBJ2-7; 8 bases map to TRBD1. CDR1 is SEHNR, CDR2 FQNEAQ, per germline (reference sequence). Losses at the gene ends were 6 bases for V and 3 bases for J; bases not matched to a gene: 7. The CDR3 length is 14 residues.

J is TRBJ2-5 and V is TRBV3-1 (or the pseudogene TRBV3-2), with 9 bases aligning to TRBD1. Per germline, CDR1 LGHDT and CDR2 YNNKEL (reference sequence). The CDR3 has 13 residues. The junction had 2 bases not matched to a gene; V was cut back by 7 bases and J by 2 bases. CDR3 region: CASTDRGQETQYF. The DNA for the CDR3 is TGTGCCAGCACCGACAGGGGGCAAGAGACCCAGTACTTC.

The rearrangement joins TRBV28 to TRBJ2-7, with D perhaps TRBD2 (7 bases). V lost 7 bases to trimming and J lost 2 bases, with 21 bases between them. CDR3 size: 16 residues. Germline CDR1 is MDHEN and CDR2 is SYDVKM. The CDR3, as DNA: TGTGCCAGCACCCGCGGAGGGGGGGGCAGAGCCTACGAGCAGTACTTC. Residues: CASTRGGGGRAYEQYF.

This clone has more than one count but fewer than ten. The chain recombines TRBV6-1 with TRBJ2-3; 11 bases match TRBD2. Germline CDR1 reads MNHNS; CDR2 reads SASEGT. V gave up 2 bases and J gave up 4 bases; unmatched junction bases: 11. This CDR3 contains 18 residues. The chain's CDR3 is CASSEPTIAGGLADTQYF. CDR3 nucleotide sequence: TGTGCCAGCAGTGAACCCACAATAGCGGGAGGGTTAGCAGATACGCAGTATTTT.

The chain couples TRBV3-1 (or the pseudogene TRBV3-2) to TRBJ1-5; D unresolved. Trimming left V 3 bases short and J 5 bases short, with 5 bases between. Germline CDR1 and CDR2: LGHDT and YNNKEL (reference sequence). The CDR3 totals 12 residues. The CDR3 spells CASSHFDQPQHF. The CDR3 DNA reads TGTGCCAGCAGCCACTTCGATCAGCCCCAGCATTTT.

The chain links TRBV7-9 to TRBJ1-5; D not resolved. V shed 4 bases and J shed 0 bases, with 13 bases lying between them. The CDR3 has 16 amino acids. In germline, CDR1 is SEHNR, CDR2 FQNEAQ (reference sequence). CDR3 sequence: CASSSRLSNSNQPQHF. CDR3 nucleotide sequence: TGTGCCAGCAGCTCCCGACTGAGTAATAGCAATCAGCCCCAGCATTTT.

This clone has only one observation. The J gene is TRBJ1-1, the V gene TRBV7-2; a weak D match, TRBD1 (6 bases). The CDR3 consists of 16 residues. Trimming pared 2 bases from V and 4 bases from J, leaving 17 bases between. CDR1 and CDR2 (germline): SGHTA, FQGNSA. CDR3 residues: CASSLPMVGGRTEAFF. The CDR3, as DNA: TGTGCCAGCAGCTTACCCATGGTAGGGGGTCGCACTGAAGCTTTCTTT.

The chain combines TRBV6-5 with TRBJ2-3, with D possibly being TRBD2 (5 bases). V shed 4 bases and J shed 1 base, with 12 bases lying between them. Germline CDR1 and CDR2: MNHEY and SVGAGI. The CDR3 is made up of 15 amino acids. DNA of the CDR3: TGTGCCAGCAGTTCGGCGGGCGTCCGCACAGATACGCAGTATTTT. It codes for CASSSAGVRTDTQYF.

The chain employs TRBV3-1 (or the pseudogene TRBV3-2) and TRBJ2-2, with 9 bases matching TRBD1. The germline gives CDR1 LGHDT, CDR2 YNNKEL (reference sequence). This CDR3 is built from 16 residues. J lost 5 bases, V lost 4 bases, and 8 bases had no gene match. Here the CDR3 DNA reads TGTGCCAGCAGCCTCCCCGGGACAGGGAGGACCGGGGAGCTGTTTTTT. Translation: CASSLPGTGRTGELFF.

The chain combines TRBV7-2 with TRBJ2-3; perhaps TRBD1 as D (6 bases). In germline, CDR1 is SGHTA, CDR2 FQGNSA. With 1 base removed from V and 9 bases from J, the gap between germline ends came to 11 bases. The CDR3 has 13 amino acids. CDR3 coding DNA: TGTGCCAGCAGCTTAGACAGGGTAGAAACGCAGTATTTT. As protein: CASSLDRVETQYF.

DNA of the CDR3: TGCGCCAGCAGCTTGGCCTCCGGACAGACCGAAGGGGATGAGCAGTTCTTC. It encodes CASSLASGQTEGDEQFF. The V call is TRBV5-1, the J call TRBJ2-1, with TRBD1 as a possible D gene (6 bases). The germline CDR1 and CDR2 sequences are SGHRS and YFSETQ. Trimming took off 0 bases at V and 8 bases at J, with 21 bases between the two ends. There are 17 residues in the CDR3.

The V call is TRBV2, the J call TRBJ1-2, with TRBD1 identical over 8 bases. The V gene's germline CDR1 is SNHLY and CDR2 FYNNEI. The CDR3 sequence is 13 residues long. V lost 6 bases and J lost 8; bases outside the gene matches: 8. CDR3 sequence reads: CASRSGQGGGYTF. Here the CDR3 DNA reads TGTGCCAGCAGGAGCGGACAGGGTGGGGGCTACACCTTC.

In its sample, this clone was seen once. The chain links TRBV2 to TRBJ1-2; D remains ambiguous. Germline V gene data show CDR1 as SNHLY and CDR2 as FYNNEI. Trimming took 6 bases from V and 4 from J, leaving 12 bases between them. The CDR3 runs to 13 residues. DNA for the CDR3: TGTGCCAGCAGATTCGAGCAGCGCTATGGCTACACCTTC. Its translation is CASRFEQRYGYTF.

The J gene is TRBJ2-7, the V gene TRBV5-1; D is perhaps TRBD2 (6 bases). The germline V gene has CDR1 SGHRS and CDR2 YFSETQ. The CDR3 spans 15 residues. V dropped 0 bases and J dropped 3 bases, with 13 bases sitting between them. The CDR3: CASSLESTGGYEQYF. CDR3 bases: TGCGCCAGCAGCTTGGAATCAACCGGGGGCTACGAGCAGTACTTC.

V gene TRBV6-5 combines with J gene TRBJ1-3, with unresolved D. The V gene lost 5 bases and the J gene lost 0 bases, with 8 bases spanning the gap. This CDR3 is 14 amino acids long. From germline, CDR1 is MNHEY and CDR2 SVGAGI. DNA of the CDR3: TGTGCCAGCAGTCGTCTCCCCTCTGGAAACACCATATATTTT. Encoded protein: CASSRLPSGNTIYF.

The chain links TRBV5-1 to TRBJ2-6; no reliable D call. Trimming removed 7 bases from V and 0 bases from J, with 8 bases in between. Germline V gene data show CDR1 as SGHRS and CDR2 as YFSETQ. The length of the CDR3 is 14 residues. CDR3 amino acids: CASLPDSGANVLTF. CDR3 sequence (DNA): TGCGCCAGCCTACCTGACTCTGGGGCCAACGTCCTGACTTTC.